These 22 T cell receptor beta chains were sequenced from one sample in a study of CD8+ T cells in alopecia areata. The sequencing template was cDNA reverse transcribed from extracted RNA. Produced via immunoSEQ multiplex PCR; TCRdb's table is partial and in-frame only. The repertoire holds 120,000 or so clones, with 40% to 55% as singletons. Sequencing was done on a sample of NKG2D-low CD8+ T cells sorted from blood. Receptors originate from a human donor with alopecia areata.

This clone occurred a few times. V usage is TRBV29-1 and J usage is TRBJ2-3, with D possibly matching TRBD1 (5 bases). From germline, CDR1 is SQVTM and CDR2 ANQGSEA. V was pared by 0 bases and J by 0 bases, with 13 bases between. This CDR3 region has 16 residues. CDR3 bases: TGCAGCGTTGAAGACATGGAAGGGGCTAGCACAGATACGCAGTATTTT. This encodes CSVEDMEGASTDTQYF.

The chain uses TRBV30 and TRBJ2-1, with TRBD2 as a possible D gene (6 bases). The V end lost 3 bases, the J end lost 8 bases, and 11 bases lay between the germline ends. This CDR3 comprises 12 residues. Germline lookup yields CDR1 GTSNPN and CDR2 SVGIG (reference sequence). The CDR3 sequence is CAWSETGDEQFF. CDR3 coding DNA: TGTGCCTGGAGCGAGACGGGGGATGAGCAGTTCTTC.

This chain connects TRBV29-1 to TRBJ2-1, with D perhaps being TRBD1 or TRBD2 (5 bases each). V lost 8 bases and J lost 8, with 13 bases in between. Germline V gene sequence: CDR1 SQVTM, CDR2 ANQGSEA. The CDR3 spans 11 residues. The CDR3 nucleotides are TGCAGCTTGGGAACGGGACATGAGCAGTTCTTC. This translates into CSLGTGHEQFF.

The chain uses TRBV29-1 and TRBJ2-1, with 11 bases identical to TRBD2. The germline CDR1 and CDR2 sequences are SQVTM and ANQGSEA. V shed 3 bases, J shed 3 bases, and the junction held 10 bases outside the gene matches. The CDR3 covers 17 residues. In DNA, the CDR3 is TGCAGCGTTGAGGGGACTAGCGGAGTCTCTCGCTACAATGAGCAGTTCTTC. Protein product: CSVEGTSGVSRYNEQFF.

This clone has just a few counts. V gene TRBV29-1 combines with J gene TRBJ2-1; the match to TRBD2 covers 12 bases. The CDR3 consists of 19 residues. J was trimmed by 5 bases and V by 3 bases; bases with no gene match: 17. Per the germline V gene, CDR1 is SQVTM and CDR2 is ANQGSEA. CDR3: CSVDDSTGRLAGVDNEQFF. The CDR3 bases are TGCAGCGTTGATGACTCGACAGGGAGACTAGCGGGAGTGGACAATGAGCAGTTCTTC.

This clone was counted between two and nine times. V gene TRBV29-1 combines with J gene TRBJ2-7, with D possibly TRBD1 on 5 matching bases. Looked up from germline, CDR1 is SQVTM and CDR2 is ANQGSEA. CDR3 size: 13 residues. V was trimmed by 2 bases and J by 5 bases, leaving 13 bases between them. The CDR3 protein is CSVEQSRAHEQYF. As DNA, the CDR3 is TGCAGCGTTGAACAATCCAGGGCGCACGAGCAGTACTTC.

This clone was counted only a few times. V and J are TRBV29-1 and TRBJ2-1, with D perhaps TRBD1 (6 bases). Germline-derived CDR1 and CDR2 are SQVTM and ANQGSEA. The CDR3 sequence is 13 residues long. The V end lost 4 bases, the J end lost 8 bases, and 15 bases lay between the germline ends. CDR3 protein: CSVVPSRGDEQFF. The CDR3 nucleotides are TGCAGCGTTGTACCCAGCAGGGGCGATGAGCAGTTCTTC.

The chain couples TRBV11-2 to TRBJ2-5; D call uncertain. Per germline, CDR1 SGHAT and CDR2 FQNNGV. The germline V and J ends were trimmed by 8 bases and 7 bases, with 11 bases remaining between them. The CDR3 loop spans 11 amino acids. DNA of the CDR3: TGTGCCAGCTACAGCGCCGGGACCCAGTACTTC. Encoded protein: CASYSAGTQYF.

CDR3 sequence (DNA): TGCAGCGTTCTTTCACCCGGGACAGGGGGCGACGAGCAGTACTTC. As protein: CSVLSPGTGGDEQYF. This chain joins TRBV29-1 and TRBJ2-7; 12 nucleotides agree with TRBD1. CDR3 length: 15 residues. Germline V gene sequence: CDR1 SQVTM, CDR2 ANQGSEA. V was clipped by 5 bases and J by 5 bases; unmatched bases: 10.

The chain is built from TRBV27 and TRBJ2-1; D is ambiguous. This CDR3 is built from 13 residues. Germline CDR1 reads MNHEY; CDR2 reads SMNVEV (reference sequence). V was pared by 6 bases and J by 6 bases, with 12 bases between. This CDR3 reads CASSTTWLNEQFF. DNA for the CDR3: TGTGCCAGCAGCACCACTTGGCTCAATGAGCAGTTCTTC.

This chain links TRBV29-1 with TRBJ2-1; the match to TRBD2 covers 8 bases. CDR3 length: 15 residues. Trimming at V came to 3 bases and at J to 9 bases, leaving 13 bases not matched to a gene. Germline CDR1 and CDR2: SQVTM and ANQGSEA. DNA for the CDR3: TGCAGCGTTGATGAGGGGACTAGTAGGTTAGCTGAGCAGTTCTTC. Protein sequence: CSVDEGTSRLAEQFF.

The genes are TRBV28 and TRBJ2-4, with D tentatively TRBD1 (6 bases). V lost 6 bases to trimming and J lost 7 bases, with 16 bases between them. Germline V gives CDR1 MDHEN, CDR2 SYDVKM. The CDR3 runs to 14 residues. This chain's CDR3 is CASRSRTAKNIQYF. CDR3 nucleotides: TGTGCCAGCAGATCCCGGACAGCTAAGAACATTCAGTACTTC.

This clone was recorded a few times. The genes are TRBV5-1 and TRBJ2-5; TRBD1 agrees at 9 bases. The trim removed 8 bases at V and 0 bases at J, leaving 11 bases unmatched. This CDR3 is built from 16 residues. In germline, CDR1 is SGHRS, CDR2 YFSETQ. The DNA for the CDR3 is TGCGCCAGAGTCCGGGACAGGGCCCCGTACCAAGAGACCCAGTACTTC. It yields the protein CARVRDRAPYQETQYF.

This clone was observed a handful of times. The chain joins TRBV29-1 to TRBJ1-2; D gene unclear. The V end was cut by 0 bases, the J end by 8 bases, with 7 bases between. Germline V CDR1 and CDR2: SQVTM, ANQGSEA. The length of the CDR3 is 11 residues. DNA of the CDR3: TGCAGCGTTGAAGAACTAATGGGCTACACCTTC. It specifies CSVEELMGYTF.

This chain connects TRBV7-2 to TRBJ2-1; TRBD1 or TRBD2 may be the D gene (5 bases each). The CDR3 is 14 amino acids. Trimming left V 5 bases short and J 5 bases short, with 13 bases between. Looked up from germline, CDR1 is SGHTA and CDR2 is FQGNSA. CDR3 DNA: TGTGCCAGCAGCGCCGTTGGGACCAACAATGAGCAGTTCTTC. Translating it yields CASSAVGTNNEQFF.

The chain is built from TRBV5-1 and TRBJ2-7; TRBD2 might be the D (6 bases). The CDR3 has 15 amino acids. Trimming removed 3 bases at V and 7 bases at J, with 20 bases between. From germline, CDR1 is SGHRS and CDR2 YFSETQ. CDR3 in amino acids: CASSSAGTYGGEQYF. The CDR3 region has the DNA TGCGCCAGCAGCTCCGCCGGGACGTACGGGGGAGAGCAGTACTTC.

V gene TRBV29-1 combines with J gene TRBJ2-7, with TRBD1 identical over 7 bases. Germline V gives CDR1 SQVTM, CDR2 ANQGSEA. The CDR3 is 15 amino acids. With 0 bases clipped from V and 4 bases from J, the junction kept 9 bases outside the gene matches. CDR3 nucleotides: TGCAGCGTTGAAGATGTGGAAGGGGGCGTTTACGAGCAGTACTTC. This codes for CSVEDVEGGVYEQYF.

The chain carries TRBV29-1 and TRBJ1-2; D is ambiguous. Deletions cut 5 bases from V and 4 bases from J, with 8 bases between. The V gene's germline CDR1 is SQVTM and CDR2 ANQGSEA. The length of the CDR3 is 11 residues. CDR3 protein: CSVQGLYGYTF. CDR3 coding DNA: TGCAGCGTTCAAGGACTCTATGGCTACACCTTC.

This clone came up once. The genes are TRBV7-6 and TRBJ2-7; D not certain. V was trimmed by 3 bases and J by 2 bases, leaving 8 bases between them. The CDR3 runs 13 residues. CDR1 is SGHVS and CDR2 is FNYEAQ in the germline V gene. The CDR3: CASSFGDTYEQYF. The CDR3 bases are TGTGCCAGCAGCTTTGGGGATACCTACGAGCAGTACTTC.

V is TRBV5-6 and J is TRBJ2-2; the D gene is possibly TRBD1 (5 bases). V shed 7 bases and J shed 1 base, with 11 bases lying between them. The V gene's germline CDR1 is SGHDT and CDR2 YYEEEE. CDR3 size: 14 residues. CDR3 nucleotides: TGTGCCAGCTCCTCAGGGCGGAACACCGGGGAGCTGTTTTTT. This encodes CASSSGRNTGELFF.

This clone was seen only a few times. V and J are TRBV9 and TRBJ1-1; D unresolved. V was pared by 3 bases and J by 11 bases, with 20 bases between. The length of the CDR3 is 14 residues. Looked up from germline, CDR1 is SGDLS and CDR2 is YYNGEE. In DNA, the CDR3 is TGTGCCAGCAGCGGGTCAGATGGGAGGGAGGCGGCTTTCTTT. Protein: CASSGSDGREAAFF.

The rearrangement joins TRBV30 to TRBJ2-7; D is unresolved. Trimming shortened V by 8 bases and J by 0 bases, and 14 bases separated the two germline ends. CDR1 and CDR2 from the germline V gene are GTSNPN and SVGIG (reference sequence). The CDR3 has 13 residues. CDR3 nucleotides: TGTGCCGGTACGGACGGTAGCTCCTACGAGCAGTACTTC. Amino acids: CAGTDGSSYEQYF. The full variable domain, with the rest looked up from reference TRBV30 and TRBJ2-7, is SQTIHQWPATLVQPVGSPLSLECTVEGTSNPNLYWYRQAAGRGLQLLFYSVGIGQISSEVPQNLSASRPQDRQFILSSKKLLLSDSGFYLCAGTDGSSYEQYFGPGTRLTVT.